These 24 T cell receptor beta chains originate from one sample sequenced in a study of blood T cell repertoires in COVID-19. Repertoires were generated with immunoSEQ multiplex PCR, while TCRdb's copy carries only in-frame clones and drops some. The sample includes about half a million clones, approximately 85% of them seen just once. The sequenced material came from peripheral blood. The receptors originated from a human donor in a cohort sampled during active COVID-19.

In its sample, this clone was seen once. The genes are TRBV18 and TRBJ2-6; 7 positions match TRBD1. The CDR3 has 20 residues. CDR1 KGHSH and CDR2 LQKENI come from the germline V gene. Trimming cost V 3 bases and J 2 bases; bases outside gene matches: 16. CDR3 protein: CASSPLQGRGSLAGANVLTF. The CDR3, as DNA: TGTGCCAGCTCACCCTTGCAGGGCAGGGGGTCCCTCGCTGGGGCCAACGTCCTGACTTTC.

CDR3 in amino acids: CAWNKAGVRGHEQYF. The CDR3 nucleotides are TGTGCCTGGAATAAGGCGGGAGTACGCGGCCACGAGCAGTACTTC. V usage is TRBV30 and J usage is TRBJ2-7; the match to TRBD2 covers 7 bases. Germline assignment: CDR1 GTSNPN and CDR2 SVGIG (reference sequence). This CDR3 region has 15 residues. V lost 4 bases and J lost 5; bases outside the gene matches: 14.

This chain links TRBV6-5 with TRBJ1-4; a weak D match, TRBD1 (5 bases). Trimming took off 6 bases at V and 1 base at J, with 12 bases between the two ends. Per the germline V gene, CDR1 is MNHEY and CDR2 is SVGAGI. This CDR3 comprises 15 residues. The CDR3 protein is CASSQYGGTNEKLFF. The DNA for the CDR3 is TGTGCCAGCAGCCAGTACGGGGGAACTAATGAAAAACTGTTTTTT.

The V and J genes are TRBV19 and TRBJ1-1; TRBD1 is a possible D gene (5 bases). The CDR3 consists of 15 residues. Trimming left V 0 bases short and J 1 base short, with 9 bases between. Germline CDR1 reads LNHDA; CDR2 reads SQIVND (reference sequence). The CDR3 sequence: CASSIEAQANTEAFF. The CDR3 DNA is TGTGCCAGTAGTATAGAGGCACAGGCGAACACTGAAGCTTTCTTT.

The chain links TRBV28 to TRBJ2-7; 10 bases are a match to TRBD1. This CDR3 region has 14 residues. Per germline, CDR1 MDHEN and CDR2 SYDVKM. Trimming removed 4 bases from V and 5 bases from J; junction bases left unmatched: 5. In nucleotides, the CDR3 is TGTGCCAGCAGTTCAACCGGGACAGGGGACGAGCAGTACTTC. It codes for CASSSTGTGDEQYF.

This rearrangement joins TRBV4-3 to TRBJ2-7; unclear D gene. The CDR3 spans 13 residues. The V end was cut by 0 bases, the J end by 8 bases, with 11 bases between. From germline, CDR1 is LGHNA and CDR2 YSLEER. Here the CDR3 reads CASSQDPQSKQYF. The CDR3 coding sequence is TGCGCCAGCAGCCAAGATCCCCAAAGCAAGCAGTACTTC.

The chain joins TRBV20-1 to TRBJ2-1; TRBD2 agrees at 12 bases. This CDR3 is 15 amino acids long. Per the germline V gene, CDR1 is DFQATT and CDR2 is SNEGSKA (reference sequence). The V segment lost 4 bases and the J segment 6 bases; nucleotides outside the gene matches: 7. CDR3 region: CSATEPGLAGNEQFF. The CDR3 nucleotides read TGCAGTGCTACTGAACCGGGACTAGCGGGCAATGAGCAGTTCTTC.

The chain carries TRBV5-5 and TRBJ1-3; 9 nucleotides agree with TRBD1. CDR3 size: 17 residues. From germline, CDR1 is SGHKS and CDR2 YYEKEE (reference sequence). Germline trimming cut 2 bases from V and 4 bases from J; bases unmatched to any gene: 10. CDR3 coding DNA: TGTGCCAGCAGCTTTAGCCCTTGGACAGGGGAAGGAAACACCATATATTTT. This codes for CASSFSPWTGEGNTIYF.

The chain has TRBV15 and TRBJ2-3; D possibly corresponds to TRBD2 (6 bases). Germline V gives CDR1 LNHNV, CDR2 YYDKDF (reference sequence). The CDR3 has 17 amino acids. Trimming removed 2 bases at V and 6 bases at J, with 21 bases between. CDR3 residues: CATSRQGLPEDPDTQYF. The CDR3 coding sequence is TGTGCCACCAGCAGACAGGGACTGCCGGAGGACCCCGATACGCAGTATTTT. The variable domain in full, with the rest retrieved from reference TRBV15 and TRBJ2-3, is DAMVIQNPRYQVTQFGKPVTLSCSQTLNHNVMYWYQQKSSQAPKLLFHYYDKDFNNEADTPDNFQSRRPNTSFCFLDIRSPGLGDTAMYLCATSRQGLPEDPDTQYFGPGTRLTVL.

The chain carries TRBV7-2 and TRBJ2-1; 13 bases agree with TRBD2. The V gene's germline CDR1 is SGHTA and CDR2 FQGNSA. The length of the CDR3 is 16 residues. With V trimmed by 4 bases and J by 7 bases, 7 bases remained unmatched. CDR3 region: CASSSPTSGRSNEQFF. The CDR3 region has the DNA TGTGCCAGCAGCTCCCCGACTAGCGGGAGGTCAAATGAGCAGTTCTTC.

The chain employs TRBV2 and TRBJ2-7, with TRBD1 matching 8 bases. Looked up from germline, CDR1 is SNHLY and CDR2 is FYNNEI. The CDR3 loop spans 15 amino acids. The V segment lost 4 bases and the J segment 2 bases; nucleotides outside the gene matches: 7. CDR3 sequence reads: CASSGRTGNTYEQYF. The CDR3 coding sequence is TGTGCCAGCAGTGGACGGACAGGGAATACCTACGAGCAGTACTTC.

The chain couples TRBV4-1 to TRBJ1-4, with D possibly TRBD1 on 6 matching bases. The V end was cut by 4 bases, the J end by 0 bases, with 9 bases between. Germline CDR1 MGHRA, CDR2 YSYEKL. The length of the CDR3 is 15 residues. CDR3 in DNA: TGCGCCAGCAGCCCGGACAGTGCAACTAATGAAAAACTGTTTTTT. Protein: CASSPDSATNEKLFF.

This rearrangement joins TRBV7-3 to TRBJ2-1; D possibly corresponds to TRBD2 (5 bases). Germline V gives CDR1 SGHTA, CDR2 FQGTGA. This CDR3 has 15 amino acids. Trimming removed 1 base from V and 8 bases from J, with 15 bases in between. This chain's CDR3 is CASSLNRDMRDEQFF. The CDR3 DNA is TGTGCCAGCAGCTTAAATAGAGACATGAGGGATGAGCAGTTCTTC.

This clone was observed once. The chain uses TRBV28 and TRBJ2-7; TRBD2 agrees at 14 bases. Germline V gene lookup returns CDR1 MDHEN and CDR2 SYDVKM. V was pared by 6 bases and J by 5 bases, with 12 bases of the junction left unmatched. The CDR3 is made up of 17 amino acids. In nucleotides, the CDR3 is TGTGCCAGCAGCTCTTACACCGGGACTAGCGGGAGCAACGAGCAGTACTTC. Its translation is CASSSYTGTSGSNEQYF.

For this clone: This CDR3 is also generated by other DNA sequences in the sample. The chain has TRBV30 and TRBJ2-4, with D uncertain. Trimming left V 3 bases short and J 0 bases short, with 6 bases between. Germline assignment: CDR1 GTSNPN and CDR2 SVGIG (reference sequence). CDR3 length equals 13 residues. The CDR3 bases are TGTGCCTGGAGCGGGTTAGCCAAAAACATTCAGTACTTC. Translating gives CAWSGLAKNIQYF.

The CDR3 DNA reads TGTGCCAGCAGGTACATTGGAACAGGCGCCAGAGGCACTGAAGCTTTCTTT. Translating gives CASRYIGTGARGTEAFF. The chain has TRBV28 and TRBJ1-1; D might be TRBD1 (5 bases). Per germline, CDR1 MDHEN and CDR2 SYDVKM. This CDR3 is built from 17 residues. V was pared by 6 bases and J by 4 bases, with 24 bases between. The full variable domain, completed using reference TRBV28 and TRBJ1-1, is DVKVTQSSRYLVKRTGEKVFLECVQDMDHENMFWYRQDPGLGLRLIYFSYDVKMKEKGDIPEGYSVSREKKERFSLILESASTNQTSMYLCASRYIGTGARGTEAFFGQGTRLTVV.

V usage is TRBV19 and J usage is TRBJ1-4; 8 positions match TRBD1. Germline CDR1 reads LNHDA; CDR2 reads SQIVND (reference sequence). V gave up 9 bases and J gave up 7 bases; unmatched junction bases: 7. The CDR3 contains 13 residues. The CDR3 DNA reads TGTGCCAGCCCGGGACAGGAAAGTGAAAAACTGTTTTTT. Protein product: CASPGQESEKLFF. Complete variable domain (other parts from reference TRBV19 and TRBJ1-4): DGGITQSPKYLFRKEGQNVTLSCEQNLNHDAMYWYRQDPGQGLRLIYYSQIVNDFQKGDIAEGYSVSREKKESFPLTVTSAQKNPTAFYLCASPGQESEKLFFGSGTQLSVL.

This clone occurred once. This chain connects TRBV19 to TRBJ1-4, with 10 positions matching TRBD1. J lost 6 bases, V lost 10 bases, and 5 bases had no gene match. The length of the CDR3 is 13 residues. Germline CDR1 reads LNHDA; CDR2 reads SQIVND (reference sequence). CDR3 residues: CATRDRGYEKLFF. The DNA for the CDR3 is TGTGCCACTCGGGACAGGGGTTATGAAAAACTGTTTTTT.

The rearrangement links TRBV19 to TRBJ2-7; possibly TRBD1 for D (5 bases). V was shortened by 3 bases and J by 5 bases, with 17 bases between the two germline ends. CDR1 and CDR2 (germline): LNHDA, SQIVND (reference sequence). The CDR3 is 15 residues long. The CDR3 sequence: CASSIRAGQGHEQYF. CDR3 nucleotide sequence: TGTGCCAGTAGTATCCGGGCAGGGCAAGGACACGAGCAGTACTTC.

V usage is TRBV12-3 or TRBV12-4 and J usage is TRBJ2-7; the D is unclear. V lost 4 bases and J lost 2, with 6 bases in between. The CDR3 contains 12 residues. The DNA for the CDR3 is TGTGCCAGCAGTTGGTCTACCTACGAGCAGTACTTC. Translating gives CASSWSTYEQYF.

The chain combines TRBV12-5 with TRBJ2-1, with a weak D call TRBD2 (5 bases). Germline V gene lookup returns CDR1 LGHNT and CDR2 FRNRAP. This CDR3 is 14 amino acids long. The ends were cut back, 7 bases at V and 3 bases at J, with 13 bases in the middle. The CDR3 here is CASDSARFYNEQFF. CDR3 nucleotide sequence: TGTGCTAGTGATAGCGCGCGATTCTACAATGAGCAGTTCTTC. Looking up the rest from reference TRBV12-5 and TRBJ2-1 gives the full variable domain: DARVTQTPRHKVTEMGQEVTMRCQPILGHNTVFWYRQTMMQGLELLAYFRNRAPLDDSGMPKDRFSAEMPDATLATLKIQPSEPRDSAVYFCASDSARFYNEQFFGPGTRLTVL.

The chain uses TRBV30 and TRBJ1-3; maybe TRBD1 (5 bases). The CDR3 has 13 residues. The V and J ends lost 2 bases and 4 bases respectively, with 9 bases between them. Germline V gives CDR1 GTSNPN, CDR2 SVGIG (reference sequence). CDR3 amino acids: CAWSRGAGNTIYF. Here the CDR3 DNA reads TGTGCCTGGAGTCGTGGGGCGGGAAACACCATATATTTT.

This clone appeared a single time. V is TRBV19 and J is TRBJ2-2, with 10 bases fitting TRBD2. Trimming at V came to 0 bases and at J to 6 bases, leaving 10 bases not matched to a gene. The CDR3 runs 18 residues. Looked up from germline, CDR1 is LNHDA and CDR2 is SQIVND (reference sequence). CDR3 bases: TGTGCCAGTAGTATAGACTTAAGCGGGAGGGCCTTCCCCGGGGAGCTGTTTTTT. Translating gives CASSIDLSGRAFPGELFF.

The V gene is TRBV28, the J gene TRBJ1-6; maybe TRBD1 (6 bases). The CDR3 contains 17 residues. Germline CDR1 reads MDHEN; CDR2 reads SYDVKM. V lost 7 bases, J lost 4 bases, and 20 bases lay in between. The CDR3 reads CASTSGQQSDYNSPLHF. In nucleotides, the CDR3 is TGTGCCAGCACCTCCGGACAGCAAAGCGATTATAATTCACCCCTCCACTTT.